These 18 T cell receptor beta chains came from one sample sequenced in a study of T cell responses to AZD1222 COVID-19 vaccine. Using immunoSEQ multiplex PCR, the repertoire was profiled, and TCRdb retains in-frame clones only, with some absent. The sample carries about 55,000 clones, roughly nine tenths recorded once. The sample here was peripheral blood, taken on day 0 of AZD1222 vaccination. These receptors originate from an adult in good health.

The gene calls are TRBV30 and TRBJ1-5; maybe TRBD1 (5 bases). The length of the CDR3 is 13 residues. Looked up from germline, CDR1 is GTSNPN and CDR2 is SVGIG (reference sequence). V lost 0 bases, J lost 6 bases, and 9 bases lay in between. The CDR3 nucleotides are TGTGCCTGGAGTGTACTCGGGGGTCAGCCCCAGCATTTT. Residues: CAWSVLGGQPQHF.

The chain is built from TRBV3-1 (or the pseudogene TRBV3-2) and TRBJ2-5, with D possibly being TRBD1 (6 bases). The germline V gene has CDR1 LGHDT and CDR2 YNNKEL (reference sequence). Trimming stripped 4 bases from V and 5 bases from J, with 20 bases between. The CDR3 totals 16 residues. The CDR3 sequence: CASSLRGAGALETQYF. The DNA of the CDR3 is TGTGCCAGCAGCCTCAGGGGAGCAGGGGCCCTGGAGACCCAGTACTTC.

The rearrangement joins TRBV29-1 to TRBJ2-7, with 13 bases aligning to TRBD2. CDR1 and CDR2 from the germline V gene are SQVTM and ANQGSEA. The CDR3 runs 14 residues. The J segment lost 1 base and the V segment lost 4 bases, leaving 1 base of the junction unmatched. In nucleotides, the CDR3 is TGCAGCGTTGGGACTAGCGGGGGATCCTACGAGCAGTACTTC. This codes for CSVGTSGGSYEQYF.

This chain joins TRBV2 and TRBJ2-5; the match to TRBD1 covers 12 bases. The germline CDR1 and CDR2 sequences are SNHLY and FYNNEI. Trimming removed 6 bases from V and 6 bases from J; junction bases left unmatched: 5. This CDR3 is 14 amino acids long. CDR3 coding DNA: TGTGCCAGCAGCGGGACAGGGGGCAGGAAGACCCAGTACTTC. This encodes CASSGTGGRKTQYF.

The chain links TRBV5-5 to TRBJ1-5; D perhaps matches TRBD1 (5 bases). Germline CDR1 reads SGHKS; CDR2 reads YYEKEE (reference sequence). The CDR3 sequence is 16 residues long. Trimming shortened V by 3 bases and J by 6 bases, and 19 bases separated the two germline ends. CDR3 DNA: TGTGCCAGCAGCTCCCGGGGCGGTCTTGAATCTCAGCCCCAGCATTTT. As protein: CASSSRGGLESQPQHF.

The rearrangement links TRBV6-1 to TRBJ1-2; 10 bases agree with TRBD1. The V gene's germline CDR1 is MNHNS and CDR2 SASEGT. Germline trimming cut 0 bases from V and 2 bases from J; bases unmatched to any gene: 3. The CDR3 is 16 amino acids. The CDR3 coding sequence is TGTGCCAGCAGTGAAGCTTGGGGACAGGGGAACTATGGCTACACCTTC. It specifies CASSEAWGQGNYGYTF.

The chain uses TRBV7-9 and TRBJ1-2; unclear D gene. Germline lookup yields CDR1 SEHNR and CDR2 FQNEAQ (reference sequence). The V end was cut by 4 bases, the J end by 7 bases, with 22 bases between. The CDR3 is made up of 16 amino acids. As DNA, the CDR3 is TGTGCCAGCAGCTCTCTCGGTATGGGTGTCGAGGGTGGCTACACCTTC. The encoded protein is CASSSLGMGVEGGYTF.

J is TRBJ2-1 and V is TRBV9; unclear D gene. Germline values: CDR1 SGDLS, CDR2 YYNGEE. The CDR3 contains 15 residues. V lost 4 bases and J 4 bases, leaving 15 bases between the germline ends. Here the CDR3 DNA reads TGTGCCAGCAGCCTGGACGGTTCAGTATACAATGAGCAGTTCTTC. Translating gives CASSLDGSVYNEQFF.

The chain recombines TRBV6-1 with TRBJ2-7, with D unclear. Germline V gene lookup returns CDR1 MNHNS and CDR2 SASEGT. The CDR3 runs to 11 residues. Trimming stripped 0 bases from V and 5 bases from J, with 2 bases between. In DNA form, the CDR3 reads TGTGCCAGCAGTGAAGCTCACGAGCAGTACTTC. Translating gives CASSEAHEQYF.

The rearrangement joins TRBV9 to TRBJ1-2; no clear D gene. This CDR3 region has 15 residues. The V gene lost 1 base and the J gene lost 1 base, with 11 bases spanning the gap. The V gene's germline CDR1 is SGDLS and CDR2 YYNGEE. The CDR3 region is CASSVTPQFNYGYTF. The CDR3, as DNA: TGTGCCAGCAGCGTAACCCCCCAGTTTAACTATGGCTACACCTTC.

The chain employs TRBV4-1 and TRBJ1-5, with D perhaps matching TRBD1 (6 bases). Germline CDR1 and CDR2: MGHRA and YSYEKL. This CDR3 is built from 13 residues. The V end was cut by 6 bases, the J end by 4 bases, with 10 bases between. CDR3 amino acids: CASSKQGNQPQHF. The CDR3 coding sequence is TGCGCCAGCAGTAAACAGGGTAATCAGCCCCAGCATTTT.

This clone was seen a single time. The chain is built from TRBV6-6 and TRBJ1-2; maybe TRBD1 (6 bases). This CDR3 has 15 residues. Looked up from germline, CDR1 is MNHNY and CDR2 is SVGAGI (reference sequence). V lost 6 bases to trimming and J lost 4 bases, with 18 bases between them. The CDR3, as DNA: TGTGCCAGCAGCCCAACGAACAGGGATGCCTATGGCTACACCTTC. Protein sequence: CASSPTNRDAYGYTF.

The CDR3 bases are TGTGCCACAACCAGGGGTGGAGGCTACACCTTC. It translates to CATTRGGGYTF. This chain uses TRBV12-3 or TRBV12-4 with TRBJ1-2, with D possibly being TRBD1 (6 bases). The CDR3 length is 11 residues. Trimming stripped 10 bases from V and 8 bases from J, with 14 bases between.

The chain joins TRBV7-3 to TRBJ2-3; TRBD2 matches 12 bases. With V trimmed by 5 bases and J by 8 bases, 11 bases remained unmatched. This CDR3 has 16 residues. CDR1 SGHTA and CDR2 FQGTGA come from the germline V gene. The CDR3 protein is CASSAASGGAGSTQYF. In DNA form, the CDR3 reads TGTGCCAGCAGCGCCGCTAGCGGGGGGGCAGGGAGTACGCAGTATTTT.

This sequence joins TRBV7-2 and TRBJ2-5, with 9 bases lining up with TRBD1. V shed 4 bases, J shed 6 bases, and the junction held 9 bases outside the gene matches. Germline lookup yields CDR1 SGHTA and CDR2 FQGNSA. This CDR3 contains 15 residues. CDR3 in DNA: TGTGCCAGCAGCTCAGCCGGGACAGGGATCAAGACCCAGTACTTC. Amino acid sequence: CASSSAGTGIKTQYF.

V usage is TRBV3-1 (or the pseudogene TRBV3-2) and J usage is TRBJ2-7; 9 bases map to TRBD1. The CDR3 is 17 residues long. Per the germline V gene, CDR1 is LGHDT and CDR2 is YNNKEL (reference sequence). The V and J ends lost 5 bases and 3 bases, in that order; junction bases with no gene match: 14. The CDR3 DNA sequence: TGTGCCAGCAGCGACACCGGGACAGGGACTCGAGTCTACGAGCAGTACTTC. This sequence encodes CASSDTGTGTRVYEQYF.

The rearrangement links TRBV28 to TRBJ1-3; D is possibly TRBD1 (5 bases). The CDR3 runs 20 residues. The V gene's germline CDR1 is MDHEN and CDR2 SYDVKM. Trimming shortened V by 8 bases and J by 2 bases, and 31 bases separated the two germline ends. The CDR3 DNA sequence: TGTGCCAGCTCCTCCTACCAGGCAGGGAAGAGGGTAGGTGCTGGAAACACCATATATTTT. It codes for CASSSYQAGKRVGAGNTIYF.

This clone has only a few counts. This CDR3 reads CASLDRGSYEQYF. For the CDR3, the DNA is TGTGCCAGCTTGGACAGGGGCTCCTACGAGCAGTACTTC. The chain employs TRBV2 and TRBJ2-7; 9 bases fit TRBD1. This CDR3 comprises 13 residues. The germline CDR1 and CDR2 sequences are SNHLY and FYNNEI. With V trimmed by 8 bases and J by 0 bases, 2 bases remained unmatched.